This T cell receptor (beta chain) appears in the sequencing data of a study of cytomegalovirus exposure and HLA in healthy donors. PCR was performed using 60 Vbeta and 13 Jbeta primers. Generated by immunoSEQ multiplex PCR, the TCRdb table keeps only in-frame clones and is missing some. Among about 180,000 clones listed, about 80% were seen once. With 4 bases removed from V and 6 bases from J, the gap between germline ends came to 13 bases. The CDR3 is 15 amino acids. Germline V gene sequence: CDR1 MNHEY, CDR2 SMNVEV (reference sequence). The chain joins TRBV27 to TRBJ1-6; a weak D match, TRBD1 (6 bases). The clonotype comes from a young woman in good health and CMV-seronegative. The specimen was PBMCs. The CDR3 here is CASSSKDSINSPLHF. Written as DNA, the CDR3 is TGTGCCAGCAGTTCAAAGGACAGCATTAATTCACCCCTCCACTTT.